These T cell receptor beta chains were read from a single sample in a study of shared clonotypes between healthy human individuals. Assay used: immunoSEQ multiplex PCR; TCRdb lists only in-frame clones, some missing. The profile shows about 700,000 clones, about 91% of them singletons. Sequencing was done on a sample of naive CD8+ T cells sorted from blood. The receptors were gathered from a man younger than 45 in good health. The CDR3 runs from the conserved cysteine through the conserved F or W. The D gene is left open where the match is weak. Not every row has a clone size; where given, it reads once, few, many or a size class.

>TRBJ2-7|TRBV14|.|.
CASSLPSAGEQYF
TGTGCCAGCAGCCTCCCCAGCGCGGGAGAGCAGTACTTC
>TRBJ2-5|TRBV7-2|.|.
CASSLTVFLETQYF
TGTGCCAGCAGCCTGACAGTCTTTTTGGAGACCCAGTACTTC
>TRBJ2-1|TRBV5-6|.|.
CASSLAAAGNNEQFF
TGTGCCAGCAGCTTGGCCGCGGCAGGGAACAATGAGCAGTTCTTC
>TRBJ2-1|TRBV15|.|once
CATSRAASPYNEQFF
TGTGCCACCAGCAGAGCGGCTAGTCCCTACAATGAGCAGTTCTTC
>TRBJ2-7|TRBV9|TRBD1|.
CASSPRQGYEQYF
TGTGCCAGCAGCCCCAGACAGGGTTACGAGCAGTACTTC
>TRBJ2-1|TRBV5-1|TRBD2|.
CASSLWTSGLQSEQFF
TGCGCCAGCAGCTTGTGGACTAGCGGGCTTCAAAGTGAGCAGTTCTTC
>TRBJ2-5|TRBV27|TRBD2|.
CASSLLQASGQETQYF
TGTGCCAGCAGTTTACTTCAGGCTAGCGGGCAAGAGACCCAGTACTTC
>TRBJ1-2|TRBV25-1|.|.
CASSEMTGIDGYTF
TGTGCCAGCAGTGAGATGACGGGAATCGATGGCTACACCTTC
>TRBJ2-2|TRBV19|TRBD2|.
CASSPGGYGELFF
TGTGCCAGTAGTCCGGGGGGTTACGGGGAGCTGTTTTTT
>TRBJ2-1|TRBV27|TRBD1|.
CASSLIPETGTYNEQFF
TGTGCCAGCAGTCTTATACCCGAGACAGGGACCTACAATGAGCAGTTCTTC
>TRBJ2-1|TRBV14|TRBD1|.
CASSHRDRVQFF
TGTGCCAGCAGCCACCGGGACAGGGTGCAGTTCTTC
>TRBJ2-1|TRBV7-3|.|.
CASSSPGLSSYNEQFF
TGTGCCAGCAGCTCTCCGGGCCTTAGCTCCTACAATGAGCAGTTCTTC
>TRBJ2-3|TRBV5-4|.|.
CASSLNSGVSTDTQYF
TGTGCCAGCAGCTTAAATAGCGGAGTTAGCACAGATACGCAGTATTTT
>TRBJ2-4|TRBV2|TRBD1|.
CASKPGQGDNIQYF
TGTGCCAGCAAACCAGGACAGGGAGACAACATTCAGTACTTC
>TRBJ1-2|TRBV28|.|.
CASSFALKGSYGYTF
TGTGCCAGCAGTTTCGCTCTCAAGGGTAGCTATGGCTACACCTTC
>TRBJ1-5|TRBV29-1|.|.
CSVENRGPPNQPQHF
TGCAGCGTTGAAAATAGGGGCCCGCCGAATCAGCCCCAGCATTTT
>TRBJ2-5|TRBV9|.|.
CASSVEAQAPPETQYF
TGTGCCAGCAGCGTAGAGGCCCAGGCCCCCCCAGAGACCCAGTACTTC
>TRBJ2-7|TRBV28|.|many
CASSSGADYEQYF
TGTGCCAGCAGTTCGGGGGCAGACTACGAGCAGTACTTC
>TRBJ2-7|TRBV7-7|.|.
CASSLQQGAEQYF
TGTGCTAGCAGCTTACAACAGGGCGCCGAACAGTACTTC
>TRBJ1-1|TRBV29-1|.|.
CSVEYSGKEAFF
TGCAGCGTTGAGTATTCCGGGAAAGAAGCTTTCTTT
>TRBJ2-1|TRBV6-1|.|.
CASSWGSYNEQFF
TGTGCCAGCAGTTGGGGTTCCTACAATGAGCAGTTCTTC
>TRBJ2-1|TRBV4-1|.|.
CASSQDMWDNYYNEQFF
TGCGCCAGCAGCCAAGATATGTGGGACAACTATTACAATGAGCAGTTCTTC
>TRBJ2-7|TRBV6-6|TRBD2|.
CASIETSGSNRYEQYF
TGTGCCAGCATTGAGACTAGCGGGAGTAACAGGTACGAGCAGTACTTC
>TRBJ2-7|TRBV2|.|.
CASSDEVHELPYEQYF
TGTGCCAGCAGTGACGAGGTCCATGAACTCCCGTACGAGCAGTACTTC
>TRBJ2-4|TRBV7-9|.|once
CASSLPGTAKNIQYF
TGTGCCAGCAGCTTACCCGGGACAGCCAAAAACATTCAGTACTTC
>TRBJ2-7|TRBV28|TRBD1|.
CASSSSAGQGDDEQYF
TGTGCCAGCAGTTCGAGTGCGGGACAGGGTGACGACGAGCAGTACTTC
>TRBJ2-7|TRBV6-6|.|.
CASVESLGYEQYF
TGTGCCTCGGTGGAGAGTTTGGGCTACGAGCAGTACTTC
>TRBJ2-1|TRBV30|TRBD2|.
CAWSGTSAVNEQFF
TGTGCCTGGAGCGGGACTAGCGCCGTCAATGAGCAGTTCTTC
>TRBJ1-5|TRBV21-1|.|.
CASSKRGDRDNQPQHF
TGTGCCAGCAGCAAAAGGGGGGACAGGGACAATCAGCCCCAGCATTTT
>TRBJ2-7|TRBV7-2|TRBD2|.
CASSLGAPGLEGF
TGTGCCAGCAGCTTAGGGGCCCCGGGACTAGAAGGCTTC
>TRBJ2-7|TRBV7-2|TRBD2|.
CASSTTSGRSREQYF
TGTGCCAGCAGCACCACTAGCGGGAGATCCCGTGAGCAGTACTTC
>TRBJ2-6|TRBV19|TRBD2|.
CASSRGGATGANVLTF
TGTGCCAGTAGTCGGGGGGGTGCGACTGGGGCCAACGTCCTGACTTTC
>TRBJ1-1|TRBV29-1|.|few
CSLRNLSSSEAFF
TGCAGCCTCCGGAATCTCTCTTCTTCTGAAGCTTTCTTT
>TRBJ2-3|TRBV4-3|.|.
CASSQDREYTDTQYF
TGCGCCAGCAGCCAAGACAGGGAATACACAGATACGCAGTATTTT
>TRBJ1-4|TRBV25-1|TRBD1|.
CASRDRGAGNEKLFF
TGTGCCAGCAGAGACAGGGGGGCCGGGAATGAAAAACTGTTTTTT
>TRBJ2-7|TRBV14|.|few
CASSQDAASSYEQYF
TGTGCCAGCAGCCAAGACGCGGCGAGCTCCTACGAGCAGTACTTC
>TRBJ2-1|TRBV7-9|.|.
CASRPPGLPYNEQFF
TGTGCCAGCAGGCCTCCGGGCCTTCCCTACAATGAGCAGTTCTTC
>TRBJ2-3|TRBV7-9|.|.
CASSLAGAGYSTDTQYF
TGTGCCAGCAGCTTAGCGGGGGCGGGATATAGCACAGATACGCAGTATTTT
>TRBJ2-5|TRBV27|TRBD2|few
CASSLAGGIQETQYF
TGTGCCAGCAGTTTAGCGGGAGGGATCCAAGAGACCCAGTACTTC
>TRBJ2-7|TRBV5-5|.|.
CASSLSTYEQYF
TGTGCCAGCAGCTTATCCACCTACGAGCAGTACTTC
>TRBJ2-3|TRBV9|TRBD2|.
CASSRFGLAGDSDTQYF
TGTGCCAGCAGCCGATTCGGACTAGCGGGAGATTCAGATACGCAGTATTTT
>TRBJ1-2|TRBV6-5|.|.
CASSYWAGESYGYTF
TGTGCCAGCAGTTACTGGGCAGGGGAATCCTATGGCTACACCTTC
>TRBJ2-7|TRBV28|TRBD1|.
CASSPGQGGYEQYF
TGTGCCAGCAGTCCCGGACAGGGCGGTTACGAGCAGTACTTC
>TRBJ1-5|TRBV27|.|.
CASSLIYSNQPQHF
TGTGCCAGCAGCCTGATTTATAGCAATCAGCCCCAGCATTTT
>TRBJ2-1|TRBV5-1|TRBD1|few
CASSTGTGGSYEQFF
TGCGCCAGCAGCACCGGGACAGGGGGTTCCTATGAGCAGTTCTTC
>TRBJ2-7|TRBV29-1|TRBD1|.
CSVVGTGTSEQYF
TGCAGCGTTGTAGGGACAGGGACATCCGAGCAGTACTTC
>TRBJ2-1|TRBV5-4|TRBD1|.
CASSFPGDSSYNEQFF
TGTGCCAGCAGCTTTCCAGGGGACAGCTCCTACAATGAGCAGTTCTTC
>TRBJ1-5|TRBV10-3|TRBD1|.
CAISEEDRVYQPQHF
TGTGCCATCAGTGAGGAGGACAGGGTGTATCAGCCCCAGCATTTT
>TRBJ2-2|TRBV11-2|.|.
CASSLHSGGTGELFF
TGTGCCAGCAGCTTACACTCCGGGGGAACCGGGGAGCTGTTTTTT
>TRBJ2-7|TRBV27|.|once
CASSRGETTYEQYF
TGTGCCAGCAGTCGAGGAGAAACCACTTACGAGCAGTACTTC
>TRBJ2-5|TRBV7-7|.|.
CASSLEGLRQETQYF
TGTGCCAGCAGCTTAGAGGGGCTACGGCAAGAGACCCAGTACTTC
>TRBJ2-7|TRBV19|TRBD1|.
CASSIDQGTVYEQYF
TGTGCCAGTAGTATAGATCAGGGGACAGTCTACGAGCAGTACTTC
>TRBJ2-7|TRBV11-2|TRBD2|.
CASSLGAGGRREQYF
TGTGCCAGCAGCTTAGGGGCGGGAGGTCGTAGGGAGCAGTACTTC
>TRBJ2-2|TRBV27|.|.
CASSLMQGGGELFF
TGTGCCAGCAGTTTAATGCAGGGAGGCGGGGAGCTGTTTTTT
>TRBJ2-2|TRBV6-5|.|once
CASSYSWDTNTGELFF
TGTGCCAGCAGTTACTCTTGGGACACAAACACCGGGGAGCTGTTTTTT
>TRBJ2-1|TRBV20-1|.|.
CSAETGPEQFF
TGCAGTGCCGAGACTGGCCCGGAGCAGTTCTTC
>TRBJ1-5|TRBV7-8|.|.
CASSHLRGMGQPQHF
TGTGCCAGCAGCCACCTGCGGGGAATGGGTCAGCCCCAGCATTTT